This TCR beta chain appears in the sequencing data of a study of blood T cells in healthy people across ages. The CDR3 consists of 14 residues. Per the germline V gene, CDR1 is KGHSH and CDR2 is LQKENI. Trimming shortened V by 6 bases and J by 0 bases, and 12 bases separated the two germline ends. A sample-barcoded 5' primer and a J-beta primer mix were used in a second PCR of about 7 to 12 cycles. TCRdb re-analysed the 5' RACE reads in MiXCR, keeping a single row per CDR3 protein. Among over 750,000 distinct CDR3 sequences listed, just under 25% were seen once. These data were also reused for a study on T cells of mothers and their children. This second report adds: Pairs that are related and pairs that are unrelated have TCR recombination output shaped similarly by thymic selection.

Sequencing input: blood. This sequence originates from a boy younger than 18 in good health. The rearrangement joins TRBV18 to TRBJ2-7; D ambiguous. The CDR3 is CASSEGPYSYEQYF. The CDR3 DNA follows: TGTGCCAGCTCGGAAGGTCCTTACTCCTACGAGCAGTACTTC.